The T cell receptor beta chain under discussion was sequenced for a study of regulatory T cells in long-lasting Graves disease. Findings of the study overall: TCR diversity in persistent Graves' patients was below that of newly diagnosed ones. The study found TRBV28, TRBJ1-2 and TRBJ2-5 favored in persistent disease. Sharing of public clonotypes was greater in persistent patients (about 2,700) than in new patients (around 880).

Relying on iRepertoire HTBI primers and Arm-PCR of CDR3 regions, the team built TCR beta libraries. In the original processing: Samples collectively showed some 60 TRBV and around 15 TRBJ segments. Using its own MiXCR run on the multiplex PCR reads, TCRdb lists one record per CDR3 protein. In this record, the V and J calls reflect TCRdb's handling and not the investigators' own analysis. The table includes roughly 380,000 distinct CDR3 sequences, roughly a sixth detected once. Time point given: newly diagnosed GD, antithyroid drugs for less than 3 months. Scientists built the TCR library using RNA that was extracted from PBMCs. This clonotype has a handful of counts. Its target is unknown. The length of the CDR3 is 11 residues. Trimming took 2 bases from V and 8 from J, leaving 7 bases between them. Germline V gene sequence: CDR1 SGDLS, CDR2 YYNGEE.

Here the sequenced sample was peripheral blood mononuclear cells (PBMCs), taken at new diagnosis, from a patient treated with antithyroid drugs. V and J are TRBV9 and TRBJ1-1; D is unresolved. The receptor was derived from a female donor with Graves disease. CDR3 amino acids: CASSVAAEAFF. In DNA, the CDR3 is TGTGCCAGCAGCGTTGCTGCGGAAGCTTTCTTT. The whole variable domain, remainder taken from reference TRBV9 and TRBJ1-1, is DSGVTQTPKHLITATGQRVTLRCSPRSGDLSVYWYQQSLDQGLQFLIQYYNGEERAKGNILERFSAQQFPDLHSELNLSSLELGDSALYFCASSVAAEAFFGQGTRLTVV.